This T cell receptor (beta chain) emerged from a study of beta chain features in type 1 diabetes (dated by TCRdb to about 2018). Context from the whole study: Mean age, gender distribution, total cell number and subset yield did not differ between patients and healthy donors. A total of 85 million to 140 million sorted cells were examined across all samples, and a strong correlation was observed between cell number per subset and RNA yield. In the study, recently diagnosed type 1 diabetes patients and matched healthy donors were compared on the TCRB repertoires of their sorted circulating CD4+ T cell subsets. Naive and central memory subsets were obtained from all 30 or so donors, but regulatory and stem cell-like memory subsets were isolated from only 8 patients and about eight healthy donors.

The High Capacity cDNA Reverse Transcription Kit was used to reverse transcribe all of the isolated RNA, meaning that expressed TCRB transcripts were what got sequenced. Naive, central memory and regulatory T cell samples underwent deep immunoSEQ sequencing, averaging around 3.6 million total reads per sample. After sorted cells were lysed in RLT buffer, RNA was extracted with DNase-treated RNeasy Micro or Mini kits, with the choice depending on cell number. Each cell subset was processed on its own to prevent cross-contamination, while patient and healthy donor samples were processed together. TCRB sequences were amplified from cDNA with the immunoSEQ multiplex PCR, producing 87-bp fragments spanning the CDR3 region. The amplicons were sequenced using the Illumina HiSeq platform. In the paper's pipeline: PCR bias was computationally corrected using synthetic template baselines, reads within Hamming distance 2 were collapsed, and singletons that could not be merged were discarded. Reads were aligned against IMGT to assign V, D and J genes, CDR3 length and insertions or deletions at six rearrangement sites. Within each subset, clonotype counts were normalized to sorted cell number, after which true diversity and Gini coefficients were computed with the tcR R package. The overlap coefficient, calculated on TCRB nucleotide sequences, was used to quantify repertoire sharing. As a proxy for the pre-selection repertoire, out-of-frame TCRB sequences from naive cells were analyzed. Not all clones reach the TCRdb copy of this immuneACCESS table, which keeps in-frame sequences only. Checked studies attribute under half of the gap to unresolved V genes and leave the rest unexplained. V and J calls and clone size are copied from that table; D and trimming were computed from the DNA. The sample table lists a few hundred thousand clones, roughly 12% of them with a count of one. The ten largest clones add up to around 0.016% of the sample.

Worth noting for this clone: The target of this receptor is not known. Base qualities are not provided; no much larger clone lies one nucleotide away.

Results and caveats for the whole study, not just this receptor: The naive, central memory and regulatory TCRB repertoires appeared to resemble one another more closely among patients than among healthy donors. Patients with type 1 diabetes made fewer insertions and deleted more nucleotides at VDJ recombination sites, implying thymic rearrangement abnormalities. Because cDNA rather than genomic DNA was sequenced, highly expressing activated cells could have been over-represented, although no difference in activation and CD3 levels was found between groups. In all four CD4+ subsets, TCRB CDR3 length was moderately but significantly shorter in type 1 diabetes patients. Only small numbers of individuals were included in the HLA sub-analyses, which left unresolved whether HLA type had any influence on TCRB rearrangement. Shorter templates might be favored by PCR, yet because patient and control samples were amplified and corrected together, any such skew would affect both groups equally.

As encoded in the germline V gene, CDR1 is MDHEN while CDR2 is SYDVKM. Including cysteine and phenylalanine, the CDR3 has 13 amino acids. CDR3 DNA only is kept here, 39 bases in frame from base 1. V was cut back by 7 bases and J by 4 bases, leaving a gap of 11 bases between them. A single peripheral blood draw of about 120 mL on average was collected from each donor into heparinised tubes. Using a panel that included CD45RO, CCR7, CD25, CD127, CD95 and CD27, naive, central memory, regulatory and stem cell-like memory CD4+ T cells were sorted on a BD FACSAria II. A purity above 98% was achieved for all sorted populations. Right away, PBMCs were isolated by Lymphoprep density gradient centrifugation and were stained directly, with no culture step. So that batch effects would be minimized, each experiment stained and sorted samples in pairs, pairing one healthy donor with one patient.

The chain uses TRBV28 and TRBJ2-1; the D gene cannot be named for sure. Sequencing was carried out using naive CD4+ T cells from blood. According to the study, the label for this sample's cell subset or site signals: true naive CD4+ T cells. This clonotype originated in a woman aged 18-29 years with type 1 diabetes. CDR3 loop: CASTPSKYNEQFF. The sequenced DNA is TGTGCCAGCACTCCTAGTAAGTACAATGAGCAGTTCTTC.